This T cell receptor beta chain was found in a study of T cell responses to AZD1222 COVID-19 vaccine. Trimming took 0 bases from V and 4 from J; bases not matched to a gene: 2. This CDR3 comprises 15 residues. Germline CDR1 is LGHDT and CDR2 is YNNKEL (reference sequence). Libraries were prepared by immunoSEQ multiplex PCR; TCRdb keeps only in-frame clonotypes and omits some of them. The table lists about 150,000 clones, approximately 92% of them singletons, with about 3.6% in the top ten. The chain recombines TRBV3-1 (or the pseudogene TRBV3-2) with TRBJ2-3; TRBD2 matches at 9 bases. This sequence was found in an adult who received the AZD1222 COVID-19 vaccine. Sequences were derived from peripheral blood, sampled 28 days after the second AZD1222 dose. The CDR3 region has the DNA TGTGCCAGCAGCCAAGATTTAGCGGGAGCAGATACGCAGTATTTT. Its protein product is CASSQDLAGADTQYF.